Included here is one T cell receptor beta chain sequence, with context. The data were taken from a study of blood T cell repertoires in COVID-19. Data came from immunoSEQ multiplex PCR; TCRdb stores just in-frame clones and leaves some out. The table records over 70,000 clones, around three quarters of them present only once. The V gene lost 2 bases and the J gene lost 2 bases, with 13 bases spanning the gap. The CDR3 covers 15 residues. The V gene's germline CDR1 is MNHEY and CDR2 SMNVEV (reference sequence). This receptor was identified in a man in his 70s with acute or convalescent COVID-19. The rearrangement uses TRBV27 and TRBJ2-7, with D perhaps matching TRBD1 (5 bases). The sample taken for sequencing was peripheral blood. In nucleotides, the CDR3 is TGTGCCAGCAGTTTAGGAGTTGTCAGGGCCTACGAGCAGTACTTC. Translated, it gives CASSLGVVRAYEQYF.